This T cell receptor (beta chain) derives from a study of regulatory T cells in long-lasting Graves disease. About the research overall: Antithyroid drug exposure in newly diagnosed Graves' patients had lasted under 3 months.

Study-wide findings and caveats: The TCR repertoire of persistent Graves' patients was less diverse than that of newly diagnosed ones. The study examined only peripheral blood, not thyroid tissue.

With iRepertoire HTBI primers and Arm-PCR of CDR3 regions, TCR beta libraries were built. TCRdb re-called the multiplex PCR reads through MiXCR, storing one row per CDR3 protein. Among roughly 350,000 distinct CDR3 sequences listed, roughly 17% were seen once. This clonotype has at least ten counts. Its antigen is not known. CDR1 is DFQATT, CDR2 SNEGSKA, per germline (reference sequence). CDR3 size: 14 residues. Deletions cut 6 bases from V and 9 bases from J, with 23 bases between. Time point described: newly diagnosed GD, antithyroid drugs for less than 3 months. The TCR library was prepared using RNA isolated from PBMCs. The same data also contributed to another study, on T cells in Graves' hyperthyroidism and ophthalmopathy. From that paper: The primer set for the first-round RT-PCR of the TCR CDR3 was HTBI.

The chain combines TRBV20-1 with TRBJ2-5, with D possibly being TRBD1 or TRBD2 (5 bases each). Sequencing was performed on peripheral blood mononuclear cells (PBMCs), taken at new diagnosis, from a patient treated with antithyroid drugs. The source is a woman under 30 with Graves disease. The CDR3 spells CSANEAVTGTPQYF. As DNA, the CDR3 is TGCAGTGCCAATGAAGCGGTTACAGGAACCCCCCAGTACTTC.